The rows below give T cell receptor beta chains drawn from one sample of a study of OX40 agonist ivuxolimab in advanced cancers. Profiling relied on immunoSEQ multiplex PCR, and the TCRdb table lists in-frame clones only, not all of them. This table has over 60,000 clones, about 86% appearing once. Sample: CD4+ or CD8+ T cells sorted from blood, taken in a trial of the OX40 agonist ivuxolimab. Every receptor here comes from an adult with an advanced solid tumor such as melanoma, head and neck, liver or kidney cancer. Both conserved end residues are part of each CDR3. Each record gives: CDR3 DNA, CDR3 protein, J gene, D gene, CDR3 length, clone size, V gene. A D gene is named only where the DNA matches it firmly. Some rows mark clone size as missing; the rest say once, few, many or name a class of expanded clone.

DNA: TGTGCCAGCAGCTTAAGGAACACCGGGGAGCTGTTTTTT
CDR3: CASSLRNTGELFF
J: TRBJ2-2
D: .
length: 13
size: .
V: TRBV7-8

DNA: TGTGCCAGCAGCTTACGGACAGGGGGAGATACGCAGTATTTT
CDR3: CASSLRTGGDTQYF
J: TRBJ2-3
D: TRBD1
length: 14
size: once
V: TRBV7-2

DNA: TGCGCCAGCAGCTTGGGGGGCTACGAGCAGTACTTC
CDR3: CASSLGGYEQYF
J: TRBJ2-7
D: .
length: 12
size: .
V: TRBV5-1

DNA: TGCGCCAGCAGCCTACAGGGGGCAGATAATGAAAAACTGTTTTTT
CDR3: CASSLQGADNEKLFF
J: TRBJ1-4
D: TRBD1
length: 15
size: .
V: TRBV4-1

DNA: TGTGCCATCAGCTCTAGCGGGGGGGTCCAAGAGCAGTTCTTC
CDR3: CAISSSGGVQEQFF
J: TRBJ2-1
D: TRBD2
length: 14
size: .
V: TRBV10-3

DNA: TGTGCCAGCAGCTTCACAGGGGGCAACTATGGCTACACCTTC
CDR3: CASSFTGGNYGYTF
J: TRBJ1-2
D: TRBD1
length: 14
size: .
V: TRBV7-2

DNA: TGCGCCAGCAGCTTGGTAATGAGGGGGGGCCAAGGTGAGCAGTTCTTC
CDR3: CASSLVMRGGQGEQFF
J: TRBJ2-1
D: .
length: 16
size: once
V: TRBV5-1

DNA: TGTGCCTGGACTCCAGGGATGGGGTTTAACACTGAAGCTTTCTTT
CDR3: CAWTPGMGFNTEAFF
J: TRBJ1-1
D: .
length: 15
size: .
V: TRBV30

DNA: TGTGCCAGCAGGGGACAGGGAAACACTGAAGCTTTCTTT
CDR3: CASRGQGNTEAFF
J: TRBJ1-1
D: TRBD1
length: 13
size: once
V: TRBV28

DNA: TGTGCCAGCAGTCGCGGACACTTCTACGAGCAGTACTTC
CDR3: CASSRGHFYEQYF
J: TRBJ2-7
D: .
length: 13
size: few
V: TRBV6-5

DNA: TGCGCCAGCAGCCAACCCCTATCTCGCGATACGCAGTATTTT
CDR3: CASSQPLSRDTQYF
J: TRBJ2-3
D: .
length: 14
size: .
V: TRBV4-1

DNA: TGCGCCAGCAGCTTGAAGAGTTCCTACGAGCAGTACTTC
CDR3: CASSLKSSYEQYF
J: TRBJ2-7
D: .
length: 13
size: once
V: TRBV5-1

DNA: TGTGCCAGCAGTCGAACTAGCGGGCTAGAGACCCAGTACTTC
CDR3: CASSRTSGLETQYF
J: TRBJ2-5
D: TRBD2
length: 14
size: .
V: TRBV6-6

DNA: TGCGCCAGCAGCTTGGGGATTGAGGCCGACCGGGGCTATGGCTACACCTTC
CDR3: CASSLGIEADRGYGYTF
J: TRBJ1-2
D: .
length: 17
size: .
V: TRBV5-1

DNA: TGTGCCAGCAGCTTAGGGGGAAGCTACGAGCAGTACTTC
CDR3: CASSLGGSYEQYF
J: TRBJ2-7
D: .
length: 13
size: .
V: TRBV11-1

DNA: TGTGCCAGCAGTCACCTCGGCAGGGGTGGCAATCAGCCCCAGCATTTT
CDR3: CASSHLGRGGNQPQHF
J: TRBJ1-5
D: .
length: 16
size: .
V: TRBV28

DNA: TGTGCCAGCAGTCTCCGGGAAGCTCCCCTCCACTTT
CDR3: CASSLREAPLHF
J: TRBJ1-6
D: .
length: 12
size: .
V: TRBV28

DNA: TGTGCCAGCAGCTTAGGTGTCGGTAATTCACCCCTCCACTTT
CDR3: CASSLGVGNSPLHF
J: TRBJ1-6
D: .
length: 14
size: .
V: TRBV7-2

DNA: TGTGCCAGCAGTCCCCGGACAGCTAACTATGGCTACACCTTC
CDR3: CASSPRTANYGYTF
J: TRBJ1-2
D: .
length: 14
size: .
V: TRBV6-6

DNA: TGTGCCTGGAGTCGGGGGGGCGACGGGGAGCTGTTTTTT
CDR3: CAWSRGGDGELFF
J: TRBJ2-2
D: TRBD2
length: 13
size: .
V: TRBV30

DNA: TGTGCCAGCAGCCTAGGGGCTAGGCCTGGGAATGAGCAGTTCTTC
CDR3: CASSLGARPGNEQFF
J: TRBJ2-1
D: .
length: 15
size: few
V: TRBV9

DNA: TGTGCCTGGAGGCGGGACACTGAAGCTTTCTTT
CDR3: CAWRRDTEAFF
J: TRBJ1-1
D: .
length: 11
size: few
V: TRBV30

DNA: TGTGCCAGCAGCGTACTCAGGGGCTATGGCTACACCTTC
CDR3: CASSVLRGYGYTF
J: TRBJ1-2
D: .
length: 13
size: .
V: TRBV5-6

DNA: TGTGCCAGCAGCTTGACGGGACTAGCGGCCGGGGAGCTGTTTTTT
CDR3: CASSLTGLAAGELFF
J: TRBJ2-2
D: TRBD2
length: 15
size: .
V: TRBV11-3

DNA: TGTGCCAGCAGTTTATTACAGGGGCCTGAAGCTTTCTTT
CDR3: CASSLLQGPEAFF
J: TRBJ1-1
D: TRBD1
length: 13
size: .
V: TRBV28

DNA: TGTGCCATCAGTGAGGGACAGAACTATGGCTACACCTTC
CDR3: CAISEGQNYGYTF
J: TRBJ1-2
D: .
length: 13
size: .
V: TRBV10-3

DNA: TGCGCCAGCAGCCCGAGGGGACCGGGACAGCCTTACAATGAGCAGTTCTTC
CDR3: CASSPRGPGQPYNEQFF
J: TRBJ2-1
D: TRBD1
length: 17
size: .
V: TRBV4-3

DNA: TGCAGCGTTGGCAGGACAGAGAACACTGAAGCTTTCTTT
CDR3: CSVGRTENTEAFF
J: TRBJ1-1
D: .
length: 13
size: .
V: TRBV29-1

DNA: TGTGCCAGCTCATCAAACACAGGGTTACGTGTAGAGACCCAGTACTTC
CDR3: CASSSNTGLRVETQYF
J: TRBJ2-5
D: .
length: 16
size: .
V: TRBV18

DNA: TGTGCCAGTAGTATGCCGGGCAGAGAAGCTTTCTTT
CDR3: CASSMPGREAFF
J: TRBJ1-1
D: .
length: 12
size: .
V: TRBV19

DNA: TGCAGCGTTGTAGGGGGATGGGGAGCCAAAAACATTCAGTACTTC
CDR3: CSVVGGWGAKNIQYF
J: TRBJ2-4
D: .
length: 15
size: .
V: TRBV29-1

DNA: TGTGCCAGCAGCCAGCGGGAGGGCCGCTACGAGCAGTACTTC
CDR3: CASSQREGRYEQYF
J: TRBJ2-7
D: TRBD2
length: 14
size: .
V: TRBV6-1

DNA: TGTGCCTGGAACCAACAGGGCTTAGGGGAAGCTTTCTTT
CDR3: CAWNQQGLGEAFF
J: TRBJ1-1
D: .
length: 13
size: once
V: TRBV30

DNA: TGTGCCAGCAGCTTAATTCCAGATACGCAGTATTTT
CDR3: CASSLIPDTQYF
J: TRBJ2-3
D: .
length: 12
size: .
V: TRBV7-6

DNA: TGTGCCACCAGCAGATCACCCCACCGCGGAGGTAGCGAGCAGTACTTC
CDR3: CATSRSPHRGGSEQYF
J: TRBJ2-7
D: .
length: 16
size: .
V: TRBV15

DNA: TGTGCCAGCAGCCCTCGACTAGCGGGGGGCGTGAACACCGGGGAGCTGTTTTTT
CDR3: CASSPRLAGGVNTGELFF
J: TRBJ2-2
D: TRBD2
length: 18
size: .
V: TRBV7-8

DNA: TGCGCCAGCAGCCAAATCGGGACAGGTGCAGATACGCAGTATTTT
CDR3: CASSQIGTGADTQYF
J: TRBJ2-3
D: TRBD1
length: 15
size: .
V: TRBV4-3